This entry lists 24 T cell receptor beta chains sequenced from one sample in a study of identical twins. TCRdb reprocessed the 5' RACE reads with MiXCR, giving one entry per CDR3 protein. Here the sample spans approximately 500,000 distinct CDR3 sequences, 20% to 25% being singletons. The same sample was also used in a study of T cells expressing NK-cell markers.

Input material: CD4+ T cells sorted from blood. The receptors were sampled from a woman aged 18-30 years in good health.

The V call is TRBV7-2, the J call TRBJ2-1; the D gene is possibly TRBD1 (5 bases). From germline, CDR1 is SGHTA and CDR2 FQGNSA. CDR3 length: 14 amino acids. The V end was cut by 1 base, the J end by 8 bases, with 12 bases between. CDR3 sequence reads: CASSLGNRPHEQFF. As DNA, the CDR3 is TGTGCCAGCAGCTTAGGAAACAGGCCGCATGAGCAGTTCTTC.

The chain combines TRBV9 with TRBJ2-3, with D hard to call. This CDR3 has 13 amino acids. Germline V CDR1 and CDR2: SGDLS, YYNGEE. V lost 1 base and J 3 bases, leaving 6 bases between the germline ends. The CDR3, as DNA: TGTGCCAGCAGCGTAATCCCAACAGATACGCAGTATTTT. Amino acids: CASSVIPTDTQYF.

The chain employs TRBV3-1 and TRBJ2-3; D is unclear. CDR3 length: 13 amino acids. Trimming took 1 base from V and 5 from J, leaving 7 bases between them. Germline CDR1 and CDR2: LGHDT and YNNKEL (reference sequence). The CDR3 DNA follows: TGTGCCAGCAGCCAAGGGGGTCTAGATACGCAGTATTTT. Protein product: CASSQGGLDTQYF.

A few counts support this clonotype. Here the CDR3 reads CSASTIGDTQYF. In DNA, the CDR3 is TGCAGTGCTAGCACTATTGGGGATACGCAGTATTTT. The V gene is TRBV20-1, the J gene TRBJ2-3; D is unclear. V was shortened by 3 bases and J by 6 bases, with 10 bases between the two germline ends. Germline V CDR1 and CDR2: DFQATT, SNEGSKA (reference sequence). The CDR3 loop spans 12 amino acids.

DNA for the CDR3: TGTGCCAGCAGTAAAAACGACTACGAGCAGTACTTC. Protein: CASSKNDYEQYF. The chain carries TRBV12-3 or TRBV12-4 and TRBJ2-7, with D uncertain. The CDR3 covers 12 residues. V lost 5 bases, J lost 3 bases, and 8 bases lay in between.

The chain couples TRBV12-3 or TRBV12-4 to TRBJ1-3, with unresolved D. The CDR3 length is 14 residues. Trimming left V 3 bases short and J 0 bases short, with 6 bases between. CDR3 sequence reads: CASSFRSSGNTIYF. The CDR3, as DNA: TGTGCCAGCAGTTTCCGGTCCTCTGGAAACACCATATATTTT.

This clonotype appeared a few times. This chain links TRBV29-1 with TRBJ2-3; the D gene is possibly TRBD2 (5 bases). CDR3 length equals 12 residues. V shed 8 bases and J shed 3 bases, with 12 bases lying between them. CDR1 SQVTM and CDR2 ANQGSEA come from the germline V gene. The CDR3: CSPVEATDTQYF. The CDR3 coding sequence is TGCAGCCCCGTGGAGGCGACAGATACGCAGTATTTT.

This chain uses TRBV5-1 with TRBJ1-4; D unclear. Germline CDR1 SGHRS, CDR2 YFSETQ. V shed 4 bases and J shed 10 bases, with 8 bases lying between them. This CDR3 spans 11 amino acids. CDR3 region: CASSVAGKLFF. In nucleotides, the CDR3 is TGCGCCAGCAGCGTTGCAGGAAAACTGTTTTTT.

The chain carries TRBV25-1 and TRBJ2-1; the match to TRBD2 covers 9 bases. The CDR3 consists of 14 residues. The germline V gene has CDR1 MGHDK and CDR2 SYGVNS. V trimming: 8 bases; J trimming: 6 bases; junction bases outside the gene matches: 8. The CDR3 loop reads CASVGTSRINEQFF. CDR3 nucleotide sequence: TGTGCCAGCGTAGGGACTAGCAGGATCAATGAGCAGTTCTTC.

This clonotype has only a few counts. This chain connects TRBV5-1 to TRBJ1-1; TRBD1 matches at 10 bases. Germline lookup yields CDR1 SGHRS and CDR2 YFSETQ. The CDR3 consists of 16 residues. The V gene end was trimmed by 3 bases and the J gene end by 1 base; junction bases not matched to a gene: 6. CDR3 region: CASSSGQGSGNTEAFF. CDR3 nucleotide sequence: TGCGCCAGCAGCTCGGGACAGGGGTCTGGGAACACTGAAGCTTTCTTT.

This rearrangement joins TRBV10-2 to TRBJ2-7; a possible D gene is TRBD2 (7 bases). This CDR3 region has 14 residues. V was shortened by 6 bases and J by 4 bases, with 16 bases between the two germline ends. The germline V gene encodes CDR1 WSHSY and CDR2 SAAADI. The CDR3: CASRGAGDLYEQYF. CDR3 bases: TGCGCCAGCAGGGGGGCGGGAGATCTATACGAGCAGTACTTC.

This chain links TRBV20-1 with TRBJ1-1; no definite D call. The CDR3 loop spans 12 amino acids. Germline loops: CDR1 DFQATT, CDR2 SNEGSKA (reference sequence). V was trimmed by 5 bases and J by 1 base, leaving 8 bases between them. The CDR3, as DNA: TGCAGTGCTCTAGACGCGAACACTGAAGCTTTCTTT. It encodes CSALDANTEAFF.

This clonotype was observed a few times. The V gene is TRBV24-1, the J gene TRBJ2-1; 7 nucleotides agree with TRBD1. The germline CDR1 and CDR2 sequences are KGHDR and SFDVKD. The junction had 15 bases not matched to a gene; V was cut back by 4 bases and J by 10 bases. This CDR3 spans 16 amino acids. The chain's CDR3 is CATSDPTARGLGEQFF. DNA for the CDR3: TGTGCCACCAGTGACCCTACGGCGAGGGGGCTGGGGGAGCAGTTCTTC.

V is TRBV12-3 or TRBV12-4 and J is TRBJ1-1, with a weak D call TRBD1 (5 bases). Trimming took off 3 bases at V and 3 bases at J, with 14 bases between the two ends. This CDR3 contains 15 residues. The CDR3: CASSFGGEEDTEAFF. The CDR3 DNA reads as TGTGCCAGCAGTTTTGGAGGGGAAGAAGACACTGAAGCTTTCTTT.

Ten or more counts support this clonotype. J is TRBJ2-7 and V is TRBV12-3 or TRBV12-4, with TRBD1 identical over 7 bases. This CDR3 is built from 13 residues. V lost 5 bases, J lost 3 bases, and 4 bases stayed unmatched. The CDR3 loop reads CASSPHRGYEQYF. DNA for the CDR3: TGTGCCAGCAGTCCCCACAGGGGCTACGAGCAGTACTTC.

The table lists this clonotype with a few counts. The rearrangement uses TRBV12-5 and TRBJ2-1; D uncertain. V gave up 0 bases and J gave up 1 base, with 10 bases separating them. The CDR3 runs 16 residues. Germline V gene sequence: CDR1 LGHNT, CDR2 FRNRAP. For the CDR3, the DNA is TGTGCTAGTGGTTTGGTACTCGGGCCGTCCTACAATGAGCAGTTCTTC. Translating gives CASGLVLGPSYNEQFF.

This chain links TRBV29-1 with TRBJ2-7; 14 bases match TRBD2. V shed 7 bases, J shed 9 bases, and the junction held 5 bases outside the gene matches. This CDR3 has 12 residues. Germline loops: CDR1 SQVTM, CDR2 ANQGSEA. The CDR3 sequence: CSAGLAGEGQYF. CDR3 DNA sequence: TGCAGCGCGGGACTAGCGGGAGAGGGGCAGTACTTC.

V gene TRBV20-1 combines with J gene TRBJ1-3, with 9 bases fitting TRBD1. The CDR3 sequence is 15 residues long. Germline CDR1 DFQATT, CDR2 SNEGSKA (reference sequence). After removal of 3 bases from V and 0 bases from J, the junction contained 3 bases not matched to a gene. The CDR3 region has the DNA TGCAGTGCTAGGGACAGGGGAAGCTCTGGAAACACCATATATTTT. This translates into CSARDRGSSGNTIYF.

This rearrangement joins TRBV18 to TRBJ2-5; TRBD2 is a possible D gene (6 bases). Germline loops: CDR1 KGHSH, CDR2 LQKENI. Trimming pared 3 bases from V and 5 bases from J, leaving 13 bases between. CDR3 length: 14 residues. The CDR3, as DNA: TGTGCCAGCTCACCCTCCGGGACTGTTGAGACCCAGTACTTC. Translation gives CASSPSGTVETQYF.

This rearrangement joins TRBV25-1 to TRBJ2-7; D is unclear. Between the trimmed V and J ends, which lost 5 bases and 6 bases, there was a span of 8 bases. From germline, CDR1 is MGHDK and CDR2 SYGVNS. The CDR3 contains 11 residues. The CDR3 protein is CASSPLFEQYF. In nucleotides, the CDR3 is TGTGCCAGCAGTCCCTTGTTCGAGCAGTACTTC.

This clonotype was counted only a few times. The CDR3 bases are TGTGCCATCAGCCGGACAGGGGCCACTGAAGCTTTCTTT. Protein product: CAISRTGATEAFF. The chain carries TRBV10-3 and TRBJ1-1; TRBD1 aligns across 9 bases. Germline V lookup: CDR1 ENHRY, CDR2 SYGVKD. The V segment lost 6 bases and the J segment 4 bases; nucleotides outside the gene matches: 3. This CDR3 region has 13 residues.

In DNA, the CDR3 is TGTGCCAGCAGGGCAGCGGGAGGTCTGTCCTACGAGCAGTACTTC. It encodes CASRAAGGLSYEQYF. This chain links TRBV12-3 or TRBV12-4 with TRBJ2-7, with 9 bases lining up with TRBD2. This CDR3 region has 15 residues. After removal of 6 bases from V and 1 base from J, the junction contained 7 bases not matched to a gene.

Comments on this clonotype: A much larger clonotype is one base distant, so this may be a read error. V usage is TRBV12-3 or TRBV12-4 and J usage is TRBJ2-3, with D perhaps assigned TRBD1 or TRBD2 (5 bases each). The CDR3 runs to 14 residues. Trimming left V 5 bases short and J 1 base short, with 10 bases between. The CDR3 DNA reads as TGTGCCAGCAGTACCCGGGACCGCACAGATACGCAGTATTTT. It specifies CASSTRDRTDTQYF.

This chain uses TRBV7-2 with TRBJ2-7, with TRBD2 identical over 11 bases. Germline CDR1 is SGHTA and CDR2 is FQGNSA. Trimming took 4 bases from V and 2 from J; bases not matched to a gene: 1. This CDR3 spans 14 amino acids. The CDR3 nucleotides read TGTGCCAGCAGCTCTAGCGGGGGGCCCTACGAGCAGTACTTC. Protein: CASSSSGGPYEQYF.